This TCR beta chain appears in the sequencing data of a study of OX40 agonist ivuxolimab in advanced cancers. Study-level information: At doses from 0.01 to 10 mg/kg, patients were given intravenous ivuxolimab every 2 weeks. Study findings and constraints: The antigens recognized by the expanded peripheral T cells, that is their antigen specificity, were not determined.

Assay: immunoSEQ multiplex PCR; the TCRdb copy retains only in-frame clones and omits some. Of 65,000 to 80,000 clones in the sample, just over 85% were seen once. In regard to this clone: Its target is unknown.

V lost 3 bases to trimming and J lost 2 bases, with 15 bases between them. Germline V CDR1 and CDR2: MGHDK, SYGVNS. The CDR3 totals 16 residues. V usage is TRBV25-1 and J usage is TRBJ2-3, with TRBD2 as a possible D gene (5 bases). The specimen comprised CD4+ or CD8+ T cells sorted from blood, sampled in a trial of the OX40 agonist ivuxolimab. The receptor's source is an adult with an advanced solid tumor such as melanoma, head and neck, liver or kidney cancer. The CDR3 loop reads CASSDATTGDTDTQYF. CDR3 DNA: TGTGCCAGCAGTGATGCGACTACCGGTGACACAGATACGCAGTATTTT.